Below, 31 T cell receptor beta chains from the same sample are listed, as sequenced in a study of vaccination effects on CD4 cells after COVID-19 (dated by TCRdb to between 2021 and 2023). These receptors' targets are unknown. The library was generated by the immunoSEQ multiplex PCR assay. TCRdb mirrors the immuneACCESS table, restricted to in-frame sequences. Some clones are absent from its copies; in checked studies, under half trace to an unresolved V gene, and the reason for the others is unknown. Across this sample there are about 27,000 clones, with 77% seen only once. The ten largest clones capture 15% to 20% of the sample. In the ViraFEST assay, PBMC were stimulated with viral peptide pools, and TCR sequencing was then used to find antigen-specific CD4+ T cell clonotypes based on their expansion. After about 9 days of culture, CD4+ T cells were isolated with the EasySep CD4+ T cell isolation kit. PCR-confirmed SARS-CoV-2 infection had occurred in convalescent patients between March and December 2020, before the Alpha, Beta and Delta variants emerged in the United States.

Sequenced here: CD4+ T cells from PBMCs cultured with HCoV-NL63 spike peptides, sampled before COVID-19 vaccination. This sample's cell subset or site label indicates: HCoV-NL63 spike overlapping peptide pool stimulation. The receptors shown here come from a human donor who had a prior SARS-CoV-2 infection.

This chain uses TRBV15 with TRBJ1-1; D gene ambiguous. CDR1 LNHNV and CDR2 YYDKDF come from the germline V gene (reference sequence). The CDR3 has 13 residues. The V gene lost 2 bases and the J gene lost 7 bases, with 11 bases spanning the gap. The CDR3 sequence: CATSRPPYGEAFF. In DNA, the CDR3 is TGTGCCACCAGCAGACCGCCTTACGGTGAAGCTTTCTTT.

The chain combines TRBV5-1 with TRBJ2-2, with D possibly being TRBD1 or TRBD2 (7 bases each). The V gene lost 7 bases and the J gene lost 1 base, with 20 bases spanning the gap. The germline CDR1 and CDR2 sequences are SGHRS and YFSETQ. The CDR3 loop spans 17 amino acids. Here the CDR3 DNA reads TGCGCCAGCCTCCGAGGGGGGGACAGTCAGAACACCGGGGAGCTGTTTTTT. The encoded protein is CASLRGGDSQNTGELFF. Full variable domain (outside the CDR3, taken from reference TRBV5-1 and TRBJ2-2): KAGVTQTPRYLIKTRGQQVTLSCSPISGHRSVSWYQQTPGQGLQFLFEYFSETQRNKGNFPGRFSGRQFSNSRSEMNVSTLELGDSALYLCASLRGGDSQNTGELFFGEGSRLTVL.

The chain combines TRBV5-1 with TRBJ2-7; the match to TRBD1 covers 9 bases. The CDR3 runs to 15 residues. V dropped 4 bases and J dropped 1; count of bases not matched to a gene: 6. Per the germline V gene, CDR1 is SGHRS and CDR2 is YFSETQ. This CDR3 is CASSRTGQGSYEQYF. CDR3 nucleotide sequence: TGCGCCAGCAGCCGGACGGGACAGGGTTCCTACGAGCAGTACTTC.

For the CDR3, the DNA is TGTGCCAGCAGCCCGGTGAGCACAGATACGCAGTATTTT. Protein: CASSPVSTDTQYF. The chain combines TRBV7-9 with TRBJ2-3; no clear D. The CDR3 runs 13 residues. Trimming took off 5 bases at V and 0 bases at J, with 6 bases between the two ends. Germline assignment: CDR1 SEHNR and CDR2 FQNEAQ (reference sequence). Supplemented by reference TRBV7-9 and TRBJ2-3, the full variable domain reads DTGVSQNPRHKITKRGQNVTFRCDPISEHNRLYWYRQTLGQGPEFLTYFQNEAQLEKSRLLSDRFSAERPKGSFSTLEIQRTEQGDSAMYLCASSPVSTDTQYFGPGTRLTVL.

This chain uses TRBV11-2 with TRBJ1-3; perhaps TRBD1 as D (6 bases). The germline V gene has CDR1 SGHAT and CDR2 FQNNGV. V was cut by 5 bases and J by 1 base, with 15 bases left in between. The CDR3 consists of 16 residues. Written as DNA, the CDR3 is TGTGCCAGCAGCACCGGAGGGCAGGGGTCTGGAAACACCATATATTTT. It encodes CASSTGGQGSGNTIYF.

This chain joins TRBV14 and TRBJ2-5; the D gene could be TRBD1 or TRBD2 (5 bases each). V lost 4 bases, J lost 4 bases, and 13 bases lay in between. CDR1 SGHDN and CDR2 FVKESK come from the germline V gene. CDR3 length equals 14 residues. CDR3 in amino acids: CASSLVAGGETQYF. The CDR3 DNA sequence: TGTGCCAGCAGCCTCGTGGCTGGGGGAGAGACCCAGTACTTC. The variable domain in full, completed from reference TRBV14 and TRBJ2-5, reads EAGVTQFPSHSVIEKGQTVTLRCDPISGHDNLYWYRRVMGKEIKFLLHFVKESKQDESGMPNNRFLAERTGGTYSTLKVQPAELEDSGVYFCASSLVAGGETQYFGPGTRLLVL.

This chain joins TRBV3-1 (or the pseudogene TRBV3-2) and TRBJ1-2, with unresolved D. With 0 bases removed from V and 8 bases from J, the gap between germline ends came to 4 bases. Germline assignment: CDR1 LGHDT and CDR2 YNNKEL (reference sequence). This CDR3 spans 11 amino acids. The CDR3 nucleotides read TGTGCCAGCAGCCAAGATGGGGGCTACACCTTC. As protein: CASSQDGGYTF.

J is TRBJ2-1 and V is TRBV7-2; 7 bases agree with TRBD2. This CDR3 has 15 residues. Germline V gene lookup returns CDR1 SGHTA and CDR2 FQGNSA. The junction had 9 bases not matched to a gene; V was cut back by 3 bases and J by 7 bases. CDR3 nucleotide sequence: TGTGCCAGCAGCTTGCAACTAGCGAGTGAGAATGAGCAGTTCTTC. It yields the protein CASSLQLASENEQFF.

V and J are TRBV5-6 and TRBJ2-5; tentative D call: TRBD1 (6 bases). Germline CDR1 SGHDT, CDR2 YYEEEE. V was cut by 0 bases and J by 2 bases, with 11 bases left in between. This CDR3 has 15 residues. CDR3 coding DNA: TGTGCCAGCAGCTTGGGACTGGGGACACAAGAGACCCAGTACTTC. It specifies CASSLGLGTQETQYF.

The gene calls are TRBV6-2 or TRBV6-3 and TRBJ2-7; tentatively, D is TRBD2 (5 bases). The V and J ends lost 0 bases and 5 bases respectively, with 17 bases between them. CDR3 length: 16 amino acids. Germline V gene sequence: CDR1 MNHEY, CDR2 SVGEGT. CDR3 region: CASSYSALVGGHEQYF. The CDR3 DNA reads TGTGCCAGCAGTTACTCCGCCCTCGTAGGAGGCCACGAGCAGTACTTC.

The V and J genes are TRBV5-1 and TRBJ2-3, with D perhaps TRBD1 (6 bases). Deletions cut 3 bases from V and 1 base from J, with 9 bases between. This CDR3 has 14 amino acids. Germline V gives CDR1 SGHRS, CDR2 YFSETQ. CDR3 in amino acids: CASSWDIRTDTQYF. The CDR3 DNA sequence: TGCGCCAGCAGCTGGGACATCCGCACAGATACGCAGTATTTT.

The chain carries TRBV19 and TRBJ1-4, with 7 bases aligning to TRBD1. Per the germline V gene, CDR1 is LNHDA and CDR2 is SQIVND (reference sequence). CDR3 length: 13 residues. J gave up 8 bases and V 6 bases, and 6 bases lay outside the gene matches. CDR3 DNA: TGTGCCAGTAGGCTAGACAGGGCGGAAAAACTGTTTTTT. Its protein is CASRLDRAEKLFF.

This clone was seen a few times. The chain is built from TRBV2 and TRBJ2-7, with 7 bases fitting TRBD1. The junction had 8 bases not matched to a gene; V was cut back by 9 bases and J by 0 bases. Germline V lookup: CDR1 SNHLY, CDR2 FYNNEI. The CDR3 covers 14 residues. This chain's CDR3 is CARGVRDSSYEQYF. In DNA, the CDR3 is TGTGCCAGAGGTGTCCGGGACAGCTCCTACGAGCAGTACTTC.

The rearrangement joins TRBV2 to TRBJ2-7, with unresolved D. This CDR3 has 13 residues. V gave up 3 bases and J gave up 9 bases, with 15 bases separating them. Germline CDR1 and CDR2: SNHLY and FYNNEI. The CDR3 region has the DNA TGTGCCAGCAGTGAGATAAGGAATCTCGGGCAGTACTTC. Protein sequence: CASSEIRNLGQYF.

This chain links TRBV18 with TRBJ1-2; unclear D gene. V gave up 2 bases and J gave up 7 bases, with 11 bases separating them. In germline, CDR1 is KGHSH, CDR2 LQKENI. The CDR3 sequence is 13 residues long. CDR3 amino acids: CASSPAGTGGYTF. CDR3 nucleotide sequence: TGTGCCAGCTCACCAGCAGGAACTGGTGGCTACACCTTC.

V usage is TRBV9 and J usage is TRBJ1-6; TRBD1 is a possible D gene (6 bases). Germline CDR1 SGDLS, CDR2 YYNGEE. CDR3 size: 14 residues. Trimming stripped 2 bases from V and 10 bases from J, with 13 bases between. The CDR3 nucleotides read TGTGCCAGCAGCGTTTCGTACAGGGAATCACCCCTCCACTTT. Residues: CASSVSYRESPLHF.

The V gene is TRBV7-2, the J gene TRBJ2-5, with 7 nucleotides matching TRBD2. V lost 6 bases to trimming and J lost 1 base; unmatched junction nucleotides: 2. Per germline, CDR1 SGHTA and CDR2 FQGNSA. CDR3 size: 13 residues. The CDR3 bases are TGTGCCAGCAGTCGGGGGGTCCAAGAGACCCAGTACTTC. Translating gives CASSRGVQETQYF.

This clone was picked up one time. The chain is built from TRBV27 and TRBJ2-1; 8 bases align to TRBD1. The CDR3 runs to 18 residues. Per germline, CDR1 MNHEY and CDR2 SMNVEV (reference sequence). Germline trimming cut 2 bases from V and 5 bases from J; bases unmatched to any gene: 14. The CDR3 nucleotides are TGTGCCAGCAGTTTAAAAAGCCGGGACAGGAGGGCTAACAATGAGCAGTTCTTC. Its protein is CASSLKSRDRRANNEQFF.

The gene calls are TRBV7-3 and TRBJ2-1; TRBD1 matches at 8 bases. With V trimmed by 5 bases and J by 4 bases, 16 bases remained unmatched. The CDR3 runs to 18 residues. Germline values: CDR1 SGHTA, CDR2 FQGTGA. The CDR3 spells CASSHGGSGTGRYNEQFF. The CDR3 DNA is TGTGCCAGCAGCCATGGGGGGTCCGGGACAGGACGATACAATGAGCAGTTCTTC.

This clone was observed a handful of times. CDR3 in DNA: TGTGCCAGCAGTTTAAGGGTAGCAGGGGACGACTCCTACGAGCAGTACTTC. Translating gives CASSLRVAGDDSYEQYF. The chain uses TRBV6-2 or TRBV6-3 and TRBJ2-7; tentative D call: TRBD1 (6 bases). The germline V and J ends were trimmed by 4 bases and 0 bases, with 19 bases remaining between them. The V gene's germline CDR1 is MNHEY and CDR2 SVGEGT. The CDR3 spans 17 residues.

This sequence joins TRBV5-4 and TRBJ2-3; TRBD2 matches at 8 bases. CDR1 SGHNT and CDR2 YYREEE come from the germline V gene (reference sequence). V trimming: 1 base; J trimming: 4 bases; junction bases outside the gene matches: 5. The CDR3 has 15 amino acids. CDR3 amino acids: CASSLSGTSSDTQYF. The CDR3 DNA reads TGTGCCAGCAGCTTGTCTGGGACTAGTTCAGATACGCAGTATTTT.

The chain joins TRBV19 to TRBJ2-7; 7 bases line up with TRBD1. The ends lost 6 bases at V and 3 bases at J; junction bases unmatched: 11. CDR1 and CDR2 from the germline V gene are LNHDA and SQIVND (reference sequence). This CDR3 has 15 residues. DNA of the CDR3: TGTGCCAGTAGCCCCTGGCGGACAGGTATCTACGAGCAGTACTTC. The encoded protein is CASSPWRTGIYEQYF. The whole variable domain, remainder taken from reference TRBV19 and TRBJ2-7, is DGGITQSPKYLFRKEGQNVTLSCEQNLNHDAMYWYRQDPGQGLRLIYYSQIVNDFQKGDIAEGYSVSREKKESFPLTVTSAQKNPTAFYLCASSPWRTGIYEQYFGPGTRLTVT.

This chain's CDR3 is CASSLGGGGWDGSTDTQYF. The CDR3 DNA is TGTGCCAGCAGCTTGGGGGGCGGGGGATGGGATGGTAGCACAGATACGCAGTATTTT. J is TRBJ2-3 and V is TRBV5-4; TRBD2 aligns across 7 bases. The V gene's germline CDR1 is SGHNT and CDR2 YYREEE (reference sequence). This CDR3 comprises 19 residues. V lost 0 bases to trimming and J lost 0 bases; unmatched junction nucleotides: 13.

J is TRBJ2-5 and V is TRBV7-9; 7 bases fit TRBD2. Germline CDR1 SEHNR, CDR2 FQNEAQ (reference sequence). Trimming removed 4 bases from V and 5 bases from J; junction bases left unmatched: 10. CDR3 length: 15 amino acids. As DNA, the CDR3 is TGTGCCAGCAGCTCACGGGGAGGGTTAGGTGAGACCCAGTACTTC. This encodes CASSSRGGLGETQYF.

About this clone: Germline and junction disagree at one end, which may indicate a read error. This rearrangement joins TRBV5-6 to TRBJ1-2; a weak D match, TRBD1 (5 bases). This CDR3 comprises 11 residues. Germline V gene data show CDR1 as SGHDT and CDR2 as YYEEEE. CDR3 DNA sequence: TGTGCCAGCAGCTCGGGACTCTCTTGGATCTTC. As protein: CASSSGLSWIF.

The V and J genes are TRBV19 and TRBJ2-1; no reliable D call. Germline V gene lookup returns CDR1 LNHDA and CDR2 SQIVND (reference sequence). This CDR3 contains 16 residues. With 5 bases removed from V and 7 bases from J, the gap between germline ends came to 21 bases. CDR3 region: CASSVHRATLGNEQFF. As DNA, the CDR3 is TGTGCCAGTAGTGTACACCGGGCCACCTTGGGGAATGAGCAGTTCTTC.

The chain combines TRBV6-4 with TRBJ1-3; 10 bases match TRBD1. Germline CDR1 is MRHNA and CDR2 is SNTAGT. The V and J ends lost 10 bases and 2 bases, in that order; junction bases with no gene match: 5. CDR3 length: 14 residues. The CDR3 nucleotides are TGTGCCAACGACAGGGGGCAAGCTGGAAACACCATATATTTT. Translation gives CANDRGQAGNTIYF.

This clone was seen only a few times. The chain couples TRBV18 to TRBJ1-4; D is uncertain. There are 16 residues in the CDR3. V gave up 0 bases and J gave up 13 bases, with 21 bases separating them. The germline gives CDR1 KGHSH, CDR2 LQKENI. This CDR3 is CASSPPSSGPRAGLFF. The CDR3 region has the DNA TGTGCCAGCTCACCACCATCCAGCGGGCCCCGTGCGGGACTGTTTTTT.

The chain carries TRBV2 and TRBJ1-1; D gene uncertain. Trimming took off 4 bases at V and 1 base at J, with 7 bases between the two ends. Per germline, CDR1 SNHLY and CDR2 FYNNEI. The CDR3 is 13 residues long. The CDR3 sequence is CASSVGQNTEAFF. CDR3 DNA: TGTGCCAGCAGTGTTGGTCAGAACACTGAAGCTTTCTTT. Using reference TRBV2 and TRBJ1-1 for the parts outside the CDR3, the full variable domain is EPEVTQTPSHQVTQMGQEVILRCVPISNHLYFYWYRQILGQKVEFLVSFYNNEISEKSEIFDDQFSVERPDGSNFTLKIRSTKLEDSAMYFCASSVGQNTEAFFGQGTRLTVV.

This rearrangement joins TRBV7-2 to TRBJ2-3; the D is unclear. V was clipped by 5 bases and J by 10 bases, with 10 bases between them. CDR1 is SGHTA, CDR2 FQGNSA, per germline. The CDR3 consists of 11 residues. The CDR3 is CASSLTGPQYF. CDR3 DNA sequence: TGTGCCAGCAGCCTCACCGGGCCGCAGTATTTT.

V usage is TRBV28 and J usage is TRBJ1-6, with D unresolved. Trimming shortened V by 6 bases and J by 0 bases, and 12 bases separated the two germline ends. Germline assignment: CDR1 MDHEN and CDR2 SYDVKM. The CDR3 contains 16 residues. CDR3 coding DNA: TGTGCCAGCAGCGCGGGCGGGAGCTCCTATAATTCACCCCTCCACTTT. Amino acids: CASSAGGSSYNSPLHF. The full variable domain, with the rest looked up from reference TRBV28 and TRBJ1-6, is DVKVTQSSRYLVKRTGEKVFLECVQDMDHENMFWYRQDPGLGLRLIYFSYDVKMKEKGDIPEGYSVSREKKERFSLILESASTNQTSMYLCASSAGGSSYNSPLHFGNGTRLTVT.